The rows below give T cell receptor beta chains drawn from one sample of a study of tumor and adjacent non-tumor tissue in lung cancer. From the multiplex PCR reads, TCRdb called clonotypes with MiXCR, one entry per CDR3 protein. Of approximately 120,000 distinct CDR3 sequences listed, 66% were seen once; the top ten hold around 13%. Specimen: lung tumor tissue. Receptors were obtained from a man aged 25 to 45 with non-small cell lung cancer. The CDR3 runs from the conserved cysteine through the conserved F or W. A D gene is named only where the DNA matches it firmly. For some rows the clone size is stated as once, few or many, or as a class when expanded; others skip it.

abundance	len	v_gene	d_gene	j_gene	CDR3nt	CDR3aa
-	17	TRBV11-3	-	TRBJ2-2	TGTGCCAGCAGCTCGTTATACGGGGACGGCCCTACCGGGGAGCTGTTTTTT	CASSSLYGDGPTGELFF
-	12	TRBV11-2	-	TRBJ2-1	TGTGCCAGTAGTTTAGATCGGGGTAAGCAGTTCTTC	CASSLDRGKQFF
-	14	TRBV5-4	-	TRBJ2-3	TGTGCCAGCAGCCAAGGACTGACCACAGATACGCAATATTTT	CASSQGLTTDTQYF
many	16	TRBV5-6	TRBD2	TRBJ2-3	TGTGCCAGCACCCTGGGAGCTAGCGGGAGAGTAGATACGCAGTATTTT	CASTLGASGRVDTQYF
many	14	TRBV2	-	TRBJ2-3	TGTGCCAGCAGTATCGGGCTACCCACAGATACGCAGTATTTT	CASSIGLPTDTQYF
-	13	TRBV20-1	-	TRBJ2-7	TGCAGTGCTGAAGGTTGGAGGTCCTACGAGCAGTACTTC	CSAEGWRSYEQYF
many	15	TRBV11-3	-	TRBJ2-5	TGTGCCAGCAGCCCAGAACTAGAAGAGCAAGAGACCCAGTACTTC	CASSPELEEQETQYF
-	19	TRBV20-1	-	TRBJ1-5	TGCAATGCACCACCTTTGGATAGAAAGAGCGAACATAGCAATCAGCCCCAGCATTTT	CNAPPLDRKSEHSNQPQHF
once	17	TRBV4-1	TRBD2	TRBJ2-3	TGCGCCGGCAGCCCACATCGGGCTAGCGGGTACACAGATACGCAGTATTTT	CAGSPHRASGYTDTQYF
-	12	TRBV6-5	-	TRBJ1-1	TGTACCAGCAGTTATTCGGGCCAAGAAGCTTTGTTT	CTSSYSGQEALF